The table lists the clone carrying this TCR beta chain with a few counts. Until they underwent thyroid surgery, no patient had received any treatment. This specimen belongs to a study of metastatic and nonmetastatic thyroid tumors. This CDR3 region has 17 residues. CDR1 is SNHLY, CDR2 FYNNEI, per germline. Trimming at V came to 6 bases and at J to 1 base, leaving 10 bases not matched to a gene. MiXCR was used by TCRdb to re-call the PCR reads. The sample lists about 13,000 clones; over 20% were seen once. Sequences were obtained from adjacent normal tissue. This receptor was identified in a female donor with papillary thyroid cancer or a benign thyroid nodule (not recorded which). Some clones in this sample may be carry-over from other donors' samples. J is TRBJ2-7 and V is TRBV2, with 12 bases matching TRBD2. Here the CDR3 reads CASRPLAGGRESYEQYF. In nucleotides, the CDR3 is TGTGCCAGCAGGCCGCTAGCGGGGGGGCGGGAATCCTACGAGCAGTACTTC.